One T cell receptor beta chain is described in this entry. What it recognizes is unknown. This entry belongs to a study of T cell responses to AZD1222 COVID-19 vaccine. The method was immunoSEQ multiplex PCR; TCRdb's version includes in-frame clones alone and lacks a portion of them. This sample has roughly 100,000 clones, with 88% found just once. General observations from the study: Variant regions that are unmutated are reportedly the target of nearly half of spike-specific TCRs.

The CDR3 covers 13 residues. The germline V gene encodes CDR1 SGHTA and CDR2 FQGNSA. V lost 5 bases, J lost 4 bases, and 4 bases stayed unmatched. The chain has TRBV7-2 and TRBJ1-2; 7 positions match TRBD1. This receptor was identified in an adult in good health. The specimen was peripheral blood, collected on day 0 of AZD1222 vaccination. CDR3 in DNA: TGTGCCAGCAGCCGAGACAGGGCCTATGGCTACACCTTC. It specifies CASSRDRAYGYTF.